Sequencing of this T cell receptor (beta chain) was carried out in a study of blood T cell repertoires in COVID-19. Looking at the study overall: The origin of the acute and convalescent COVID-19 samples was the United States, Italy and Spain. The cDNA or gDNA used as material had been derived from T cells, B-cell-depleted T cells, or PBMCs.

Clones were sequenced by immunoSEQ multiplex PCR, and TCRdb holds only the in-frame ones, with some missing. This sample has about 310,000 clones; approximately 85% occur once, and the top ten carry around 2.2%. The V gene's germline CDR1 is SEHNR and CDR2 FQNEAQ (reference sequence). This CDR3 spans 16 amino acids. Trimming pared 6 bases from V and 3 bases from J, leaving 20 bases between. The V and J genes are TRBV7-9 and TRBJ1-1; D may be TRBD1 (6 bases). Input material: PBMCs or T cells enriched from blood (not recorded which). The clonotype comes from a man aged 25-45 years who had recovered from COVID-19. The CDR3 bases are TGTGCCAGCAGGCCCTTGGGGGGGGCTGTTTACACTGAAGCTTTCTTT. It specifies CASRPLGGAVYTEAFF. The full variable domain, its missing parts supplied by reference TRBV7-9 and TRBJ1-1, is DTGVSQNPRHKITKRGQNVTFRCDPISEHNRLYWYRQTLGQGPEFLTYFQNEAQLEKSRLLSDRFSAERPKGSFSTLEIQRTEQGDSAMYLCASRPLGGAVYTEAFFGQGTRLTVV.